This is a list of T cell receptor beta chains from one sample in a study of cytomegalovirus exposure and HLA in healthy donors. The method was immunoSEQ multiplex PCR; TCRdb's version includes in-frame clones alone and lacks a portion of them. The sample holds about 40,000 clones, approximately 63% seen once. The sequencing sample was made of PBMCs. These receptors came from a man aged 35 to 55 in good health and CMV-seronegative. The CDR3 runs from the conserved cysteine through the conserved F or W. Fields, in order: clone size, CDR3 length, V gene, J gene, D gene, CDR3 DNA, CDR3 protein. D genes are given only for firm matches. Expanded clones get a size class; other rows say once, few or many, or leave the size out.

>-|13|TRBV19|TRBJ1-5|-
TGTGCCAGTAGTATCGGCGGTAATCAGCCCCAGCATTTT
CASSIGGNQPQHF
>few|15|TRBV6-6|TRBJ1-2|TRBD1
TGTGCCAGCAGTTACTCATCCCCAGGGGGGTATGGCTACACCTTC
CASSYSSPGGYGYTF
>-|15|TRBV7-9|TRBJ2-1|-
TGTGCCAGCACCCTCAGAGAGGGGGCCTACAATGAGCAGTTCTTC
CASTLREGAYNEQFF
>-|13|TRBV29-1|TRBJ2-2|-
TGCAGCGTCCCCTACGGGTCCACCGGGGAGCTGTTTTTT
CSVPYGSTGELFF
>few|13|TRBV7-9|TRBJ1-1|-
TGTGCCAGCAGCTCCCCTTTGAACACTGAAGCTTTCTTT
CASSSPLNTEAFF
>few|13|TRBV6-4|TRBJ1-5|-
TGTGCCACCGCCCGGGACTTAAATCAGCCCCAGCATTTT
CATARDLNQPQHF
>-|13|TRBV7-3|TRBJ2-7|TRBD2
TGTGCCAGCAGCTCGGGACTAGCGGGCGAGCAGTACTTC
CASSSGLAGEQYF
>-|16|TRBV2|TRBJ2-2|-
TGTGCCAGCAGTGAAGCAAGGCGGGCGAACACCGGGGAGCTGTTTTTT
CASSEARRANTGELFF
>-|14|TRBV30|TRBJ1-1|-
TGTGCCTGGAGTGTAGGAGGAGGGTTCACTGAAGCTTTCTTT
CAWSVGGGFTEAFF
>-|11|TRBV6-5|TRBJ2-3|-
TGTGCCACCCGACACTTAGATACGCAGTATTTT
CATRHLDTQYF
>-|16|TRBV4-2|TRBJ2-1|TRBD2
TGTGCCAGCAGCCTACGGACTAGCGGGGACCACAATGAGCAGTTCTTC
CASSLRTSGDHNEQFF
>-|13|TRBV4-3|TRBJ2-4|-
TGCGCCAGCAGCCCTGGGAGGGGGGACACTCAGTACTTC
CASSPGRGDTQYF
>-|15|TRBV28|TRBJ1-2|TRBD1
TGTGCCAGCGATTCCGGGACAGAAATCTTCTATGGCTACACCTTC
CASDSGTEIFYGYTF
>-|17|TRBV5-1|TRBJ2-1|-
TGCGCCAGCAGCTTGGCGCGGGACAGACCTGAAGCTTACGAGCAGTTCTTC
CASSLARDRPEAYEQFF
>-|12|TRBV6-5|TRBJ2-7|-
TGTGCCAGCAGCTCGTCCCCCTACGAGCAGTACTTC
CASSSSPYEQYF
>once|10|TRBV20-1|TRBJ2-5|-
TGCAGTGCTTCACAAGAGACCCAGTACTTC
CSASQETQYF
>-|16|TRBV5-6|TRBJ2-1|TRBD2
TGTGCCAGCAGCCCCTCGGGGGGGGCTGGCTACAATGAGCAGTTCTTC
CASSPSGGAGYNEQFF
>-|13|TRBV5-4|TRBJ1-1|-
TGTGCCAGCAGCTTGTCAGGGGCCACTGAAGCTTTCTTT
CASSLSGATEAFF
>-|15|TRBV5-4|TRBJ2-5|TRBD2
TGTGCCAGCAGCTTGGCCGGGACTAGCGGGGAGACCCAGTACTTC
CASSLAGTSGETQYF
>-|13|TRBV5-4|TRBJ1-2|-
TGTGCCAGCAGCTTGGAAGGGGGCTATGGCTACACCTTC
CASSLEGGYGYTF
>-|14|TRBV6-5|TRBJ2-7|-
TGTGCCAGCAGACCAGGGACCGCCGTGGGGGCTCCGTACTTC
CASRPGTAVGAPYF
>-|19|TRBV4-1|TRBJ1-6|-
TGCGCCAGCAGCCAAGATCCGCTCGGCTGGGAGCCCTATAATTCACCCCTCCACTTT
CASSQDPLGWEPYNSPLHF
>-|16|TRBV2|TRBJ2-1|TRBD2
TGTGCCAGCATCACCGGGACTAGCGGGGGGAACAATGAGCAGTTCTTC
CASITGTSGGNNEQFF
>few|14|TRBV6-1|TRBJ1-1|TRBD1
TGTGCCAGCAGTGAAGACGCAGGGGGCACTGAAGCTTTCTTT
CASSEDAGGTEAFF
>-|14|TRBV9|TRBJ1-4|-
TGTGCCAGCAGCCCCCTCGGAGCTAATGAAAAACTGTTTTTT
CASSPLGANEKLFF
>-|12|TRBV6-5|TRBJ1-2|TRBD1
TGTGCCAGCAGCTCGGGACAGAAAGGCTACACCTTC
CASSSGQKGYTF
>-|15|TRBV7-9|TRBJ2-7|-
TGTGCCAGCAGCGTCGGGACTGACCGCTCCTACGAGCAGTACTTC
CASSVGTDRSYEQYF
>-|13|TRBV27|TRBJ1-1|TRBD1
TGTGCCAGCCGCGACAGGGGAAGCACTGAAGCTTTCTTT
CASRDRGSTEAFF
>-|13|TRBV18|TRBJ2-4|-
TGTGCCAGCTCACCGTCTAGTACAAACATTCAGTACTTC
CASSPSSTNIQYF
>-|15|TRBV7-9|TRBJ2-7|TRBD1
TGTGCCAGCAGCCAAAGACAGGGTCTCTTCGACGAGCAGTACTTC
CASSQRQGLFDEQYF
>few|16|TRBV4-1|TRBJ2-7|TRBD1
TGCGCCAGCAGCCCGGTGGGACAGGGGGCACCCTACGAGCAGTACTTC
CASSPVGQGAPYEQYF
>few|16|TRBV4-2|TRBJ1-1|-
TGTGCCAGCAGCCAAGATCCGCTTTCGGTTAACACTGAAGCTTTCTTT
CASSQDPLSVNTEAFF
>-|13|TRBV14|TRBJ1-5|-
TGTGCCAGCAGCCAAGGGCTTCATCAGCCCCAGCATTTT
CASSQGLHQPQHF
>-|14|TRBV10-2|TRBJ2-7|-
TGCGCCAGCAGTGAGCGGGGGAGCTCCTACGAGCAGTACTTC
CASSERGSSYEQYF
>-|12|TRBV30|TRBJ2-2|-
TGTGCCTGGAGTTCGACACCCGGGGAGCTGTTTTTT
CAWSSTPGELFF
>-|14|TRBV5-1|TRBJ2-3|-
TGCGCCAGCAGCGGGGGACTCATCACAGATACGCAGTATTTT
CASSGGLITDTQYF
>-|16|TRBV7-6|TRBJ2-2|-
TGTGCCAGCAGCTTAACACCTATCCAAGGGGCCGGGGAGCTGTTTTTT
CASSLTPIQGAGELFF
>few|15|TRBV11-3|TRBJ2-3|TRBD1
TGTGCCAGCAGCCCCGGGACAGGTCGATCAGATACGCAGTATTTT
CASSPGTGRSDTQYF
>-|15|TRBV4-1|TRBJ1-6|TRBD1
TGCGCCAGCAGCGAACAGGGGGTTGGAAATTCACCCCTCCACTTT
CASSEQGVGNSPLHF
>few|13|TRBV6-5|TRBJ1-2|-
TGTGCCAGCAGTTACGTGGGGGCCCATGGCTACACCTTC
CASSYVGAHGYTF
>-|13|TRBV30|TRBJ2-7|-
TGTGCCTGGAGTTCCGGGAGCTCCTACGAGCAGTACTTC
CAWSSGSSYEQYF